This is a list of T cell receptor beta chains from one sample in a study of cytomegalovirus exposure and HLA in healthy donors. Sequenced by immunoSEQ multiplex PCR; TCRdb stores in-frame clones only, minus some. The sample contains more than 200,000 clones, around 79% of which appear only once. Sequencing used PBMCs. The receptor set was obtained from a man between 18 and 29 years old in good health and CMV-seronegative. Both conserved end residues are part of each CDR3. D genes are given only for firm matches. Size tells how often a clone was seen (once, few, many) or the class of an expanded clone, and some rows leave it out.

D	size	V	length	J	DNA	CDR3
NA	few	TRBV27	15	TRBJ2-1	TGTGCCAGCAGTTCGCTAGGAGGGAGTTACAATGAGCAGTTCTTC	CASSSLGGSYNEQFF
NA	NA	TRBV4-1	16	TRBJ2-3	TGCGCCAGCAGCCAAGATTTCACAGGGAGCACAGATACGCAGTATTTT	CASSQDFTGSTDTQYF
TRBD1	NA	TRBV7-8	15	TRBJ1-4	TGTGCCAGCAGCCCACCGGACAGGGGGTTTGAAAAACTGTTTTTT	CASSPPDRGFEKLFF
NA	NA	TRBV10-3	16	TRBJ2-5	TGTGCCATCAGTGAGTCGGCAGGGACTGGAGGAGAGACCCAGTACTTC	CAISESAGTGGETQYF
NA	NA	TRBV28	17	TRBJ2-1	TGTGCCAGCAGGCAATCCCCACAGGGCCTCAAGGTTTATGAGCAGTTCTTC	CASRQSPQGLKVYEQFF
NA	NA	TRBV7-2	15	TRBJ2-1	TGTGCCAGCAGCAGCAACAGGGTGGGTTACAATGAGCAGTTCTTC	CASSSNRVGYNEQFF
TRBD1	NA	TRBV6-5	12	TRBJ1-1	TGTGCCAACAGTTCTAGGACAGGGAAGGCTTTCTTT	CANSSRTGKAFF
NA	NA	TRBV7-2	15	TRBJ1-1	TGTGCCAGCAACCCATTGCGGCAGGAGGGGACTGAAGCTTTCTTT	CASNPLRQEGTEAFF
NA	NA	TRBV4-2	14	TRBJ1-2	TGTGCCAGCAGCCAAGATATAGGGGTCGAGGGCTACACCTTC	CASSQDIGVEGYTF
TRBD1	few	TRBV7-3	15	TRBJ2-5	TGTGCCAGCAGCTCCTCTTCAGGGGGACAAGAGACCCAGTACTTC	CASSSSSGGQETQYF
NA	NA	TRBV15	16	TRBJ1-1	TGTGCCACCAGCAGAGATAATGGGGGCCGCATAGGGGAAGCTTTCTTT	CATSRDNGGRIGEAFF
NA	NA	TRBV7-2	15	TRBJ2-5	TGTGCCAGCAGCTTAGCATCTAGCGATGGGGAGACCCAGTACTTC	CASSLASSDGETQYF
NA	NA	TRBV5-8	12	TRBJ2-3	TGTGCCAGCAGCTTGTACGGGGAAACGCAGTATTTT	CASSLYGETQYF
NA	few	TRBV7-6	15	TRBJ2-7	TGTGCCAGCAGCGCTCGGAAGGGGAACATCCACGAGCAGTACTTC	CASSARKGNIHEQYF
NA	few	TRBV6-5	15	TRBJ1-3	TGTGCCAGCACCCTTGTTTTTATCTCTGGAAACACCATATATTTT	CASTLVFISGNTIYF
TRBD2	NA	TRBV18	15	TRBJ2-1	TGTGCCAGCTCACCAAGGGCGGGAGGCAGTAATGAGCAGTTCTTC	CASSPRAGGSNEQFF
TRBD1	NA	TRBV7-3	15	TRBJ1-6	TGTGCCAGCAGCTCTGGTACAGGGGGAGTTTCACCCCTCCACTTT	CASSSGTGGVSPLHF
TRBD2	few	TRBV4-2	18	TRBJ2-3	TGTGCCAGCAGCCAAGAGAAGGCGGGGGGTATCACGACAGATACGCAGTATTTT	CASSQEKAGGITTDTQYF
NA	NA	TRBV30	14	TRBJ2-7	TGTGCCTGGGGCTATGGAGGGGCCCCCTACGAGCAGTACTTC	CAWGYGGAPYEQYF
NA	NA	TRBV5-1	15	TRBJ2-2	TGCGCCAGCAGCTTGGGCTTACAGGGCGGCGGGGAGCTGTTTTTT	CASSLGLQGGGELFF
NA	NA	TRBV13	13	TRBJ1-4	TGTGCCAGCAACAGGGCAGGGAATGAAAAACTGTTTTTT	CASNRAGNEKLFF
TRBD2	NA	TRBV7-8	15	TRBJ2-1	TGTGCCAGCAGCTTAACTACCGGGACTAGGGCTGAGCAGTTCTTC	CASSLTTGTRAEQFF
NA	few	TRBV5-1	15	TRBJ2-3	TGCGCCAGCAGCTTGGTCGGGCGGGTCACAGATACGCAGTATTTT	CASSLVGRVTDTQYF
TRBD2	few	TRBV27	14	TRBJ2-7	TGTGCCAGCAGCCAAACGGGGGGTCTCTACGAGCAGTACTTC	CASSQTGGLYEQYF
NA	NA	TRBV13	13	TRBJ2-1	TGTGCCAGCAGCTTCAGGGTCGGCAATGAGCAGTTCTTC	CASSFRVGNEQFF
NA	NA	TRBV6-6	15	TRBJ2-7	TGTGCCAGCAGTTGGAGCGGGCTAGCAAATTCCGAGCAGTACTTC	CASSWSGLANSEQYF
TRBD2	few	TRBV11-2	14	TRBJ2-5	TGTGCCAGCAGCTCTACTAGCGGCCAAGAGACCCAGTACTTC	CASSSTSGQETQYF
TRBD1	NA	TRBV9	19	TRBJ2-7	TGTGCCAGCAGCGACCCTCAGGACAGGGCCTCTCAGTTCACCTACGAGCAGTACTTC	CASSDPQDRASQFTYEQYF
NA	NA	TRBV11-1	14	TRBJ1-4	TGTGCCAGCAGCTTAGGAGAGGCTCATGAAAAACTGTTTTTT	CASSLGEAHEKLFF
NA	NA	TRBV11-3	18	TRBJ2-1	TGTGCCAGCGTGGACAGTGCACAAGGCCATTACTCCTACAATGAGCAGTTCTTC	CASVDSAQGHYSYNEQFF
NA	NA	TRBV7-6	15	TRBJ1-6	TGTGCCAGCAGCTTAGGGAGGGATGCCATTTCACCCCTCCACTTT	CASSLGRDAISPLHF
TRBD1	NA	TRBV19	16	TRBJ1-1	TGTGCCAGTAGTAGAACTCGACAGGGGATGAACACTGAAGCTTTCTTT	CASSRTRQGMNTEAFF
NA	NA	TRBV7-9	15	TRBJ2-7	TGTGCCAGCAGCCGGACCGGGACAATCTCCTACGAGCAGTACTTC	CASSRTGTISYEQYF
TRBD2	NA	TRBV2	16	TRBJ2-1	TGTGCCAGCAGTTCGGGACTAGCGGGGGTATACAATGAGCAGTTCTTC	CASSSGLAGVYNEQFF
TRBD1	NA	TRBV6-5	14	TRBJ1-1	TGTGCCAGCAGGGGGACAGGTTCGAACACTGAAGCTTTCTTT	CASRGTGSNTEAFF
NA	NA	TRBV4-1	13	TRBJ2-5	TGCGCCAGCAGCCAAGATCTGGAGGAGACCCAGTACTTC	CASSQDLEETQYF
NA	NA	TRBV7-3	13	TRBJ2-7	TGTGCCAGCAGCTTAAGGCAGGGTGGGGAGCAGTACTTC	CASSLRQGGEQYF
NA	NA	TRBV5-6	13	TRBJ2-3	TGTGCCAGCAGCCTGGAGGGGGGGGATACGCAGTATTTT	CASSLEGGDTQYF
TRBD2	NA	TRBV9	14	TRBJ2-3	TGTGCCAGCAGCGTAGCGGCTAGCGGTGATACGCAGTATTTT	CASSVAASGDTQYF
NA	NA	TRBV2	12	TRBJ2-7	TGTGCCAGCAGTGAAGTAGCATACGAGCAGTACTTC	CASSEVAYEQYF
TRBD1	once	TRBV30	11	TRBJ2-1	TGTGCCGGAAGACAGGGTCATGAGCAGTTCTTC	CAGRQGHEQFF